This T cell receptor beta chain was found in a study of T cell responses to AZD1222 COVID-19 vaccine. Study results and limitations: Receipt of two AZD1222 doses was followed by a rise in Spike-specific TCR breadth and depth. Donors were largely white British and mainly female; clonal diversity was possibly underestimated. Of spike-specific TCRs, nearly half reportedly target regions left unmutated in variants. No day 14 peak samples; only post-peak repertoires were characterized.

This CDR3 has 16 amino acids. J was trimmed by 7 bases and V by 0 bases; bases with no gene match: 8. Germline V lookup: CDR1 LGHNA, CDR2 YSLEER. Data came from immunoSEQ multiplex PCR; TCRdb stores just in-frame clones and leaves some out. The table has some 130,000 clones, roughly 85% seen once. In regard to this clone: The antigen is undetermined.

Sequencing used peripheral blood, obtained 28 days after the second dose of the MenACWY control vaccine. The V and J genes are TRBV4-3 and TRBJ1-2, with TRBD1 matching 10 bases. The receptor was isolated from an adult who received the MenACWY meningococcal vaccine as a control. The chain's CDR3 is CASSQDLIGTGVGYTF. The CDR3 nucleotides read TGCGCCAGCAGCCAAGATTTGATCGGGACAGGGGTTGGCTACACCTTC.